These 9 T cell receptor beta chains share one sample of origin, sequenced in a study of blood T cell repertoires in COVID-19. TCRdb's table, derived via immunoSEQ multiplex PCR, lists solely in-frame clones and lacks some. In the table there are around 200,000 clones, 80% of which are singletons. What was sequenced was PBMCs or T cells enriched from blood (not recorded which). These receptors were obtained from a middle-aged woman with acute COVID-19.

The rearrangement joins TRBV5-5 to TRBJ2-1, with 8 bases matching TRBD1. Losses at the gene ends were 4 bases for V and 6 bases for J; bases not matched to a gene: 15. CDR3 length: 17 residues. From germline, CDR1 is SGHKS and CDR2 YYEKEE (reference sequence). CDR3 DNA sequence: TGTGCCAGCAGCCCCTCTCCGGGGGACAGGCGCGTCAATGAGCAGTTCTTC. Protein: CASSPSPGDRRVNEQFF.

The sample holds one count of this clone. This CDR3 is CASRQNTEAFF. In DNA form, the CDR3 reads TGTGCCAGCAGACAGAACACTGAAGCTTTCTTT. The chain couples TRBV6-4 to TRBJ1-1; no definite D call. The germline V and J ends were trimmed by 6 bases and 1 base, with 3 bases remaining between them. There are 11 residues in the CDR3. Per germline, CDR1 MRHNA and CDR2 SNTAGT.

The CDR3 spells CASRIPDQPQHF. The CDR3, as DNA: TGTGCCAGCAGAATCCCTGATCAGCCCCAGCATTTT. This chain uses TRBV2 with TRBJ1-5; D gene unclear. V lost 6 bases and J lost 5, with 8 bases in between. CDR3 length equals 12 residues. CDR1 is SNHLY, CDR2 FYNNEI, per germline.

This chain uses TRBV7-3 with TRBJ2-2; a possible D gene is TRBD2 (6 bases). Trimming removed 5 bases from V and 2 bases from J, with 15 bases in between. The CDR3 runs to 16 residues. The germline V gene has CDR1 SGHTA and CDR2 FQGTGA. In DNA form, the CDR3 reads TGTGCCAGCAGCCTCTTCGGGACTCCAAACACCGGGGAGCTGTTTTTT. Protein product: CASSLFGTPNTGELFF.

A remark on this clone: This CDR3 is also generated by other DNA sequences in the sample. The CDR3 DNA sequence: TGTGCCAGCAGTTTGGAGGGGTATGGCTACACCTTC. Its translation: CASSLEGYGYTF. The V and J genes are TRBV28 and TRBJ1-2, with D perhaps matching TRBD1 (5 bases). This CDR3 comprises 12 residues. Per germline, CDR1 MDHEN and CDR2 SYDVKM. Trimming left V 3 bases short and J 5 bases short, with 7 bases between.

The chain employs TRBV11-3 and TRBJ1-1; 7 positions agree with TRBD1. Germline values: CDR1 SGHNT, CDR2 YENEEA. The ends lost 6 bases at V and 3 bases at J; junction bases unmatched: 7. The CDR3 loop spans 14 amino acids. The chain's CDR3 is CASSSGGTDTEAFF. The CDR3 region has the DNA TGTGCCAGCAGTTCAGGGGGGACGGACACTGAAGCTTTCTTT. The full variable domain, in which reference TRBV11-3 and TRBJ1-1 provide the parts outside the CDR3, is EAGVVQSPRYKIIEKKQPVAFWCNPISGHNTLYWYLQNLGQGPELLIRYENEEAVDDSQLPKDRFSAERLKGVDSTLKIQPAELGDSAVYLCASSSGGTDTEAFFGQGTRLTVV.

This sequence joins TRBV2 and TRBJ2-5, with D maybe TRBD2 (5 bases). CDR3 length: 13 residues. CDR1 SNHLY and CDR2 FYNNEI come from the germline V gene. The V end lost 7 bases, the J end lost 3 bases, and 12 bases lay between the germline ends. CDR3 loop: CASTDQREETQYF. In nucleotides, the CDR3 is TGTGCCAGCACCGATCAGAGGGAAGAGACCCAGTACTTC.

The V and J genes are TRBV9 and TRBJ1-6; 9 bases agree with TRBD1. Germline trimming cut 2 bases from V and 9 bases from J; bases unmatched to any gene: 9. Germline CDR1 and CDR2: SGDLS and YYNGEE. The CDR3 loop spans 16 amino acids. This chain's CDR3 is CASSVSQGADASPLHF. In DNA, the CDR3 is TGTGCCAGCAGCGTTTCACAGGGGGCAGATGCTTCACCCCTCCACTTT.

The rearrangement joins TRBV7-9 to TRBJ2-2, with D tentatively TRBD1 (6 bases). CDR3 size: 16 residues. V lost 1 base, J lost 3 bases, and 12 bases lay in between. Germline V CDR1 and CDR2: SEHNR, FQNEAQ (reference sequence). Here the CDR3 DNA reads TGTGCCAGCAGCTTAGAGTTGGGGGCCGACACCGGGGAGCTGTTTTTT. Amino acids: CASSLELGADTGELFF.